The rows below give T cell receptor beta chains drawn from one sample of a study of CXCR3-negative and CXCR3-positive naive CD8 T cells. From its re-call of the 5' RACE reads, TCRdb lists each CDR3 protein once, without DNA. There are 150,000 or so distinct CDR3 sequences in the sample, with around 0.27% held by the top ten. The sequenced sample was naive CXCR3- CD8+ T cells from blood. These receptors were obtained from a human donor in good health. Some clones in this sample may be carry-over from other donors' samples. Each CDR3 is given with its conserved first and last residue.

cdr3_aa | j_call | cdr3_length | v_call
CASSQEGGRYEQYF | TRBJ2-7 | 14 | TRBV3-1
CASSLGPGKYGYTF | TRBJ1-2 | 14 | TRBV7-9
CASSSGGWYEQYF | TRBJ2-7 | 13 | TRBV5-1
CASSSEGDTQYF | TRBJ2-3 | 12 | TRBV28
CASSESASGAGGFYNEQFF | TRBJ2-1 | 19 | TRBV10-1
CSVEGGRGDTDTQYF | TRBJ2-3 | 15 | TRBV29-1
CASSAHRGSEAFF | TRBJ1-1 | 13 | TRBV28
CATSRDRAGRYGEQYF | TRBJ2-7 | 16 | TRBV15
CASSILPVELAGSYEQYF | TRBJ2-7 | 18 | TRBV19
CAWSPLGGDGYTF | TRBJ1-2 | 13 | TRBV30
CASIFDRDRVNTDTQYF | TRBJ2-3 | 17 | TRBV28
CASSQGTGANTEAFF | TRBJ1-1 | 15 | TRBV4-1
CASSYSIGRAGDEQFF | TRBJ2-1 | 16 | TRBV6-6
CASTKDSFSYEQYF | TRBJ2-7 | 14 | TRBV19
CAISGVLAGGRTDTQYF | TRBJ2-3 | 17 | TRBV10-3
CASSDPIAGGSYNEQFF | TRBJ2-1 | 17 | TRBV10-2
CASSYWGRGGYYSEQFF | TRBJ2-1 | 17 | TRBV6-6
CASSRGVTTNEKLFF | TRBJ1-4 | 15 | TRBV5-5
CASSPGQGRLNEQFF | TRBJ2-1 | 15 | TRBV19
CASCPGGGAYNEQFF | TRBJ2-1 | 15 | TRBV2
CASSQDRDFEQYF | TRBJ2-7 | 13 | TRBV4-2
CASSRNHGQPGELFF | TRBJ2-2 | 15 | TRBV4-1
CASSSEAGGWQPQHF | TRBJ1-5 | 15 | TRBV7-9
CSASGSEVGLFF | TRBJ1-4 | 12 | TRBV20-1
CASSKGGDTEAFF | TRBJ1-1 | 13 | TRBV12-3/TRBV12-4
CASSPGTGDNQPQHF | TRBJ1-5 | 15 | TRBV6-5
CATFTHRGSSSYEQYF | TRBJ2-7 | 16 | TRBV10-3
CASSHRGLGTEAFF | TRBJ1-1 | 14 | TRBV9
CASRDDYEQYF | TRBJ2-7 | 11 | TRBV2
CASSFNRDEQFF | TRBJ2-1 | 12 | TRBV28
CASSVGDRVYEQYF | TRBJ2-7 | 14 | TRBV9
CASSQIPPTGRIYTDTQYF | TRBJ2-3 | 19 | TRBV3-1
CASSPGTSGAYEQYF | TRBJ2-7 | 15 | TRBV11-1
CASRSTGITEAFF | TRBJ1-1 | 13 | TRBV7-9
CASSPGERGYEQYF | TRBJ2-7 | 14 | TRBV9
CASSQVRTWYAYTQYF | TRBJ2-3 | 16 | TRBV14
CASSRIGDAYNEQFF | TRBJ2-1 | 15 | TRBV7-9
CASSFPLAGEPTPSSYNEQFF | TRBJ2-1 | 21 | TRBV12-3/TRBV12-4
CASSSGHLEQFF | TRBJ2-1 | 12 | TRBV27
CSVEFVSGLPGAQGEQYF | TRBJ2-7 | 18 | TRBV29-1
CSASQSGSTGELFF | TRBJ2-2 | 14 | TRBV20-1
CASSFRAGGINEQFF | TRBJ2-1 | 15 | TRBV9
CASSHRDGAGLSMYEQYF | TRBJ2-7 | 18 | TRBV28
CASSQVGSSGQETQYF | TRBJ2-5 | 16 | TRBV4-3
CASSSGLAGTNEQFF | TRBJ2-1 | 15 | TRBV7-3
CSVDRLAGTDTQYF | TRBJ2-3 | 14 | TRBV29-1
CAISDPDGQGMETQYF | TRBJ2-5 | 16 | TRBV10-3
CSVRVGLVTDTQYF | TRBJ2-3 | 14 | TRBV29-1
CASSPGQGDYNEQFF | TRBJ2-1 | 15 | TRBV11-1
CSARAGLEGPRGAYQETQYF | TRBJ2-5 | 20 | TRBV20-1
CSARGGGGGEAFF | TRBJ1-1 | 13 | TRBV20-1
CASSPKPNTGELFF | TRBJ2-2 | 14 | TRBV7-8
CASSYERNTGELFF | TRBJ2-2 | 14 | TRBV7-2